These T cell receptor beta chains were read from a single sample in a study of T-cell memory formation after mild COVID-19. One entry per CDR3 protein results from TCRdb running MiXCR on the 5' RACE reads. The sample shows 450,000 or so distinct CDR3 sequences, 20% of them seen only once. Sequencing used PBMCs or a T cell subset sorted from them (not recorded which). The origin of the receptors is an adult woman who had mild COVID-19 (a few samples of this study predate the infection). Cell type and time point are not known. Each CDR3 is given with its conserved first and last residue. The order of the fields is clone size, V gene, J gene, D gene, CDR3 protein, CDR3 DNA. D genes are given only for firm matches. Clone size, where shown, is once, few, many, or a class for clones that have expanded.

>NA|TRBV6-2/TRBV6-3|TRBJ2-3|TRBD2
CASSPAGEGTQYF
TGTGCCAGCAGCCCAGCGGGGGAGGGTACGCAGTATTTT
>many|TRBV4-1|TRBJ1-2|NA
CASSQDSAINYGYTF
TGCGCCAGCAGCCAAGATTCAGCGATTAACTATGGCTACACCTTC
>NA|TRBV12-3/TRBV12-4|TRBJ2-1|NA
CASSLRLPYNEQFF
TGTGCCAGCAGTTTACGGCTACCCTACAATGAGCAGTTCTTC
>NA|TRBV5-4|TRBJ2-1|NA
CASSRGGAQSNEQFF
TGTGCCAGCAGCCGAGGGGGAGCACAGTCTAATGAGCAGTTCTTC
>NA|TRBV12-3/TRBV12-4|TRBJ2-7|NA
CASSPLYDAGQYF
TGTGCCAGCAGCCCACTGTATGACGCCGGGCAGTACTTC
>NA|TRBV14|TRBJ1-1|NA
CASSPRHQNTEAFF
TGTGCCAGCAGCCCTAGACACCAGAACACTGAAGCTTTCTTT
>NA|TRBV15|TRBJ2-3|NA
CATSRKWAGSTDTQYF
TGTGCCACCAGCAGAAAGTGGGCAGGTAGCACAGATACGCAGTATTTT
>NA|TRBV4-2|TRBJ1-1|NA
CASSQEMGLNTEAFF
TGTGCCAGCAGCCAAGAGATGGGGTTGAACACTGAAGCTTTCTTT
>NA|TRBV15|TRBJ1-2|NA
CATSRDWTNTGFGYTF
TGTGCCACCAGCAGAGATTGGACTAACACAGGGTTTGGCTACACCTTC
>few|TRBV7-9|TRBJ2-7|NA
CASSSGLITPPFYEQYF
TGTGCCAGCAGCTCCGGACTGATCACACCCCCGTTCTACGAGCAGTACTTC
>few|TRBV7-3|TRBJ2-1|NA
CASRRGPSYNEQFF
TGTGCCAGCAGGCGGGGTCCCTCCTACAATGAGCAGTTCTTC
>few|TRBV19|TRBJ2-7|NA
CASSALSGYEQYF
TGTGCCAGTAGTGCTTTAAGCGGGTACGAGCAGTACTTC
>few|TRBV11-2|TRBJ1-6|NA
CASSLDPGTIPNSPLHF
TGTGCCAGCAGCTTAGATCCAGGGACCATACCTAATTCACCCCTCCACTTT
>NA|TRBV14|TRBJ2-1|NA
CASSQDATLWEQFF
TGTGCCAGCAGCCAAGACGCTACCCTGTGGGAGCAGTTCTTC
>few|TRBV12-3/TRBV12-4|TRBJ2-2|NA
CASSSGHSEGELFF
TGTGCCAGCAGCTCGGGACACTCTGAAGGGGAGCTGTTTTTT
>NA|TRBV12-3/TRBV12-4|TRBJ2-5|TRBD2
CASSLSGGKQETQYF
TGTGCCAGCAGTTTGAGCGGGGGTAAGCAAGAGACCCAGTACTTC
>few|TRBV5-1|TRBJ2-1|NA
CASSPPVSGLRDEQFF
TGCGCCAGCAGCCCTCCGGTTTCGGGGCTAAGGGATGAGCAGTTCTTC
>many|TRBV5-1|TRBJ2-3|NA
CASTLTAGGDTQYF
TGCGCCAGCACCCTAACAGCGGGCGGAGATACGCAGTATTTT
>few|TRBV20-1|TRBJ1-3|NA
CSTPRGNTIYF
TGCAGTACCCCTCGGGGGAACACCATATATTTT
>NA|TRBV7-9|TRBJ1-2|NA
CASSLSGALGGYTF
TGTGCCAGCAGCCTATCCGGGGCCCTGGGTGGCTACACCTTC
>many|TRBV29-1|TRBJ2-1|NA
CSACESSYNEQFF
TGCAGTGCTTGCGAAAGCTCCTACAATGAGCAGTTCTTC
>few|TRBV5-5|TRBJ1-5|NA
CASSPGDVTNQPQHF
TGTGCCAGCAGCCCTGGGGACGTCACCAATCAGCCCCAGCATTTT
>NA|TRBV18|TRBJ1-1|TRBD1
CASSPGQGKDTEAFF
TGTGCCAGCTCACCCGGACAGGGGAAAGACACTGAAGCTTTCTTT
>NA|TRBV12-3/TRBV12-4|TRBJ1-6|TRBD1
CASSFRTGENSPLHF
TGTGCCAGCAGTTTCCGGACAGGGGAAAATTCACCCCTCCACTTT
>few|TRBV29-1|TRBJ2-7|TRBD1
CSVGTGGEQYF
TGCAGCGTTGGGACAGGGGGCGAGCAGTACTTC
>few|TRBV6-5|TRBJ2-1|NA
CASSYSRGREQFF
TGTGCCAGCAGTTACTCCAGGGGTCGGGAGCAGTTCTTC
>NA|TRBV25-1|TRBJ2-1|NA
CASDKGLGSEQFF
TGTGCCAGCGATAAGGGGCTAGGATCTGAGCAGTTCTTC
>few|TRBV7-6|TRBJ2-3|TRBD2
CASSLRGAGVTDTQYF
TGTGCCAGCAGCTTAAGGGGCGCGGGGGTGACAGATACGCAGTATTTT
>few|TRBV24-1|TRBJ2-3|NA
CATGTLAADTQYF
TGTGCCACCGGTACTTTAGCGGCAGATACGCAGTATTTT
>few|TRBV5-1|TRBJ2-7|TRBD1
CASSLEAIKGAPLYEQYF
TGCGCCAGCAGCTTGGAGGCTATAAAGGGGGCGCCTCTCTACGAGCAGTACTTC
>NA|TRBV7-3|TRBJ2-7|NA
CASSPGASLSYEQYF
TGTGCCAGCAGCCCTGGGGCTAGCTTGTCCTACGAGCAGTACTTC
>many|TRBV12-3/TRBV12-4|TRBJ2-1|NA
CASSLESGMGNEQFF
TGTGCCAGCAGTTTAGAATCGGGAATGGGCAATGAGCAGTTCTTC
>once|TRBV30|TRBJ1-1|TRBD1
CAWSVTGAEAFF
TGTGCCTGGAGTGTAACAGGGGCTGAAGCTTTCTTT
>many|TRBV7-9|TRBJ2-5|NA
CASSLSRGETQYF
TGTGCCAGCAGCTTAAGCAGGGGAGAGACCCAGTACTTC
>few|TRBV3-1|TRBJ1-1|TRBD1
CASSQDRFPNTEAFF
TGTGCCAGCAGCCAGGACAGGTTTCCGAACACTGAAGCTTTCTTT
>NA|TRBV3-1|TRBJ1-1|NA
CASSPSGGAGEAFF
TGTGCCAGCAGCCCGTCTGGGGGGGCGGGTGAAGCTTTCTTT
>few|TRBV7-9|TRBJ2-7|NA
CASSYVQSYEQYF
TGTGCCAGCAGCTACGTACAGTCCTACGAGCAGTACTTC
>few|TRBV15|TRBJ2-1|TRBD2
CATSRDPMRGSSYNEQFF
TGTGCCACCAGCAGAGACCCCATGCGGGGGAGCTCCTACAATGAGCAGTTCTTC
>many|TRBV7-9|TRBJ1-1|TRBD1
CASSPGTGTFTEAFF
TGTGCCAGCAGCCCTGGGACAGGGACTTTCACTGAAGCTTTCTTT
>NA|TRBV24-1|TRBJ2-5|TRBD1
CATSEQGQGSRETQYF
TGTGCCACCAGTGAGCAAGGACAGGGCTCCAGAGAGACCCAGTACTTC
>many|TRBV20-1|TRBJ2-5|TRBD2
CSAKNQREGPETQYF
TGCAGTGCGAAGAACCAGCGGGAGGGCCCGGAGACCCAGTACTTC
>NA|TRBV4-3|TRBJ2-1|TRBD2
CASSQDLPAGAYREQFF
TGCGCCAGCAGCCAAGATCTTCCAGCGGGAGCCTACCGTGAGCAGTTCTTC
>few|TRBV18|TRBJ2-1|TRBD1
CASSFSGTGVYNEQFF
TGTGCCAGCTCATTTTCCGGGACAGGGGTCTACAATGAGCAGTTCTTC
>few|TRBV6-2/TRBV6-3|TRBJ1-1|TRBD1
CASETGMNTEAFF
TGTGCCTCTGAGACAGGGATGAACACTGAAGCTTTCTTT
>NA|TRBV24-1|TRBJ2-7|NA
CATSDTRGTYEQYF
TGTGCCACCAGTGATACCAGGGGAACCTACGAGCAGTACTTC
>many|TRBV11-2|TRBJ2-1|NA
CASSSESSYNEQFF
TGTGCCAGCAGCTCAGAGAGCTCCTACAATGAGCAGTTCTTC
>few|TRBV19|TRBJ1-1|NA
CASAGQPNTEAFF
TGTGCCAGCGCGGGACAACCAAACACTGAAGCTTTCTTT
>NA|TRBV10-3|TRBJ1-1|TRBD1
CAISTRQGGTEAFF
TGTGCCATCAGTACCCGACAGGGTGGCACTGAAGCTTTCTTT
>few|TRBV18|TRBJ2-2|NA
CATTNKGESTGELFF
TGTGCCACAACGAACAAAGGGGAGAGCACCGGGGAGCTGTTTTTT
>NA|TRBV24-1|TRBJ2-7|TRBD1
CATIGQGAYEQYF
TGTGCCACCATCGGACAGGGGGCGTACGAGCAGTACTTC
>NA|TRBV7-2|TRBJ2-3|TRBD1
CASSLQGANADTQYF
TGTGCCAGCAGCCTACAGGGGGCTAATGCAGATACGCAGTATTTT
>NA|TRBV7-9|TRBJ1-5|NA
CASSLQGRDEIGDQPQHF
TGTGCCAGCAGCTTACAGGGGAGGGATGAGATTGGAGATCAGCCCCAGCATTTT
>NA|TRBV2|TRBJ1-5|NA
CASKILGSNQPQHF
TGTGCCAGCAAGATCTTGGGGAGCAATCAGCCCCAGCATTTT
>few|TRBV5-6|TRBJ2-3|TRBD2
CASSSKGGSIDTQYF
TGTGCCAGCAGCTCAAAAGGCGGGAGTATAGATACGCAGTATTTT
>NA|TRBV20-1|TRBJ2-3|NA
CSARDPGRDSTDTQYF
TGCAGTGCTAGAGACCCTGGGCGGGACAGCACAGATACGCAGTATTTT
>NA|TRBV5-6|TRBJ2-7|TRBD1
CASSPGTGAWEQYF
TGTGCCAGCAGCCCTGGGACAGGGGCGTGGGAGCAGTACTTC
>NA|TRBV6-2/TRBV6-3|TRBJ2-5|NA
CASRTNKRETQYF
TGTGCCAGCAGGACTAACAAGCGAGAGACCCAGTACTTC